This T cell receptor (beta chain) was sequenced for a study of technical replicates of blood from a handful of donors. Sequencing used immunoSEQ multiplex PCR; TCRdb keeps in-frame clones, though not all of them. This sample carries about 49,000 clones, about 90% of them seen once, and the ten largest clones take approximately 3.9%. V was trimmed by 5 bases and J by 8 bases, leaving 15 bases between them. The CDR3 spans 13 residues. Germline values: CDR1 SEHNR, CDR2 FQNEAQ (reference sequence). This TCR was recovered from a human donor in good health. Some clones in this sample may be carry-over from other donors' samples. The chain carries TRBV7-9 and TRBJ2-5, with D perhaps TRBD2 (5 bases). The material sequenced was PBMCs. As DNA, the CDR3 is TGTGCCAGCAGCCAGAGGGATGGAGAAACCCAGTACTTC. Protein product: CASSQRDGETQYF.